The rows below give T cell receptor beta chains drawn from one sample of a study of control samples from healthy donors and cancer patients. TCRdb's copy holds only in-frame clones and misses some; the assay was immunoSEQ multiplex PCR. The table lists over 110,000 clones, about 85% of them singletons. The sequencing sample was made of blood. Every receptor here comes from a woman aged 25 to 39 in good health. Each CDR3 is given with its conserved first and last residue. The order of the fields is J gene, V gene, D gene, CDR3 protein. A D gene is named only where the DNA matches it firmly.

J: TRBJ2-7; V: TRBV6-5; D: -; CDR3: CASTPSERGSYEQYF
J: TRBJ1-3; V: TRBV30; D: TRBD1; CDR3: CAWGQGTGNTIYF
J: TRBJ2-1; V: TRBV15; D: -; CDR3: CATSRGAGAYNEQFF
J: TRBJ2-2; V: TRBV7-2; D: -; CDR3: CASSPPYANTGELFF
J: TRBJ1-2; V: TRBV2; D: -; CDR3: CACSNVGPNYGYTF
J: TRBJ1-2; V: TRBV7-9; D: -; CDR3: CASSLDGGPTDGYTF
J: TRBJ1-2; V: TRBV14; D: -; CDR3: CASSQVNSPNGYTF
J: TRBJ1-4; V: TRBV24-1; D: -; CDR3: CATSDPRATNEKLFF
J: TRBJ1-3; V: TRBV5-1; D: -; CDR3: CASSRSGNTENTIYF
J: TRBJ1-4; V: TRBV19; D: -; CDR3: CASSSEEVGGGKLFF
J: TRBJ2-7; V: TRBV28; D: TRBD2; CDR3: CASSFIAGGRREQYF
J: TRBJ1-2; V: TRBV18; D: TRBD1; CDR3: CASTPGQNYGYTF
J: TRBJ2-3; V: TRBV7-3; D: -; CDR3: CASSFAWAAGTDTQYF
J: TRBJ2-7; V: TRBV5-1; D: TRBD2; CDR3: CASSWRGLGYEQYF
J: TRBJ1-3; V: TRBV30; D: -; CDR3: CAWSVGRSSSGNTIYF
J: TRBJ2-1; V: TRBV9; D: -; CDR3: CASSVGDGRGYNEQFF
J: TRBJ2-7; V: TRBV20-1; D: TRBD1; CDR3: CGYRGSYEQYF
J: TRBJ2-5; V: TRBV3-1/TRBV3-2; D: TRBD1; CDR3: CASSQDRGPETQYF
J: TRBJ2-7; V: TRBV29-1; D: TRBD2; CDR3: CSVGTSGSSYEQYF
J: TRBJ1-1; V: TRBV12-3/TRBV12-4; D: -; CDR3: CASSPGGGEAFF
J: TRBJ2-7; V: TRBV7-8; D: -; CDR3: CASSLAGGGTYEQYF
J: TRBJ2-1; V: TRBV6-5; D: -; CDR3: CASSQSSNEQFF
J: TRBJ2-5; V: TRBV9; D: TRBD2; CDR3: CASNPGLAIEETQYF
J: TRBJ2-1; V: TRBV6-1; D: -; CDR3: CASSESITGVSYNEQFF
J: TRBJ2-5; V: TRBV3-1/TRBV3-2; D: TRBD2; CDR3: CASSQSGLAGEETQYF
J: TRBJ2-7; V: TRBV10-1; D: -; CDR3: CASSRSGGAEQYF
J: TRBJ2-7; V: TRBV5-6; D: -; CDR3: CASSLEGLPNVQYF
J: TRBJ1-1; V: TRBV7-3; D: -; CDR3: CASSLGQTLTTEAFF
J: TRBJ1-6; V: TRBV19; D: -; CDR3: CASSIAGGGLHF
J: TRBJ1-5; V: TRBV5-6; D: -; CDR3: CASSFRAGSNQPQHF
J: TRBJ2-3; V: TRBV2; D: TRBD2; CDR3: CASSLGLAQDTQYF
J: TRBJ1-1; V: TRBV27; D: -; CDR3: CASSLGEIDTEAFF
J: TRBJ1-1; V: TRBV28; D: -; CDR3: CASSPTGINTEAFF
J: TRBJ2-7; V: TRBV21-1; D: -; CDR3: CASSNKGQYYYEQYF
J: TRBJ1-5; V: TRBV19; D: -; CDR3: CASRWAENQPQHF
J: TRBJ2-3; V: TRBV29-1; D: -; CDR3: CSPTTVSTDTQYF
J: TRBJ2-1; V: TRBV5-1; D: -; CDR3: CASSSRRDLVSYNEQFF
J: TRBJ1-1; V: TRBV11-2; D: -; CDR3: CASSLKRNTEAFF
J: TRBJ2-1; V: TRBV12-3/TRBV12-4; D: -; CDR3: CASSFARHQFF
J: TRBJ2-7; V: TRBV11-1; D: -; CDR3: CASSPQGPAYYEQYF
J: TRBJ1-5; V: TRBV6-5; D: -; CDR3: CASSPGLSNQPQHF
J: TRBJ2-3; V: TRBV5-1; D: -; CDR3: CASSLVPDTQYF
J: TRBJ2-3; V: TRBV11-3; D: -; CDR3: CASSLQTGTDTQYF
J: TRBJ2-6; V: TRBV7-2; D: -; CDR3: CASSRAAGANVLTF
J: TRBJ2-3; V: TRBV2; D: -; CDR3: CARRGGPDTDTQYF
J: TRBJ2-7; V: TRBV3-1/TRBV3-2; D: -; CDR3: CASSQSPGLQYF
J: TRBJ1-4; V: TRBV19; D: TRBD1; CDR3: CASSIGQAWGEKLFF
J: TRBJ1-4; V: TRBV10-3; D: -; CDR3: CAISESQGTNEKLFF
J: TRBJ1-1; V: TRBV29-1; D: -; CDR3: CSVNSVGQMNTEAFF
J: TRBJ1-4; V: TRBV4-2; D: TRBD1; CDR3: CASSRSWTGLTIKLFF